These 29 T cell receptor beta chains were sequenced from one sample in a study of blood T cell repertoires in COVID-19. Measured with immunoSEQ multiplex PCR; TCRdb has only the in-frame clones, and not every one. The data contain more than 55,000 clones, 85% to 90% of them seen just once; the ten biggest clones take up approximately 4.4%. The sample comprised peripheral blood. The receptors here all came from a man between 45 and 60 years old with active COVID-19.

This clone came up once. The rearrangement uses TRBV7-3 and TRBJ2-1, with D possibly being TRBD2 (6 bases). The germline V gene has CDR1 SGHTA and CDR2 FQGTGA. The CDR3 length is 14 residues. V lost 3 bases to trimming and J lost 6 bases, with 12 bases between them. The DNA for the CDR3 is TGTGCCAGCAGCTTGGGCGGGGAAATCAATGAGCAGTTCTTC. This gives the protein CASSLGGEINEQFF.

The chain couples TRBV27 to TRBJ1-6, with 9 positions matching TRBD1. Looked up from germline, CDR1 is MNHEY and CDR2 is SMNVEV (reference sequence). The J segment lost 2 bases and the V segment lost 2 bases, leaving 4 bases of the junction unmatched. The length of the CDR3 is 17 residues. The CDR3 loop is CASSLDRGYAYNSPLHF. The CDR3 nucleotides read TGTGCCAGCAGTTTAGACAGGGGGTATGCCTATAATTCACCCCTCCACTTT.

V and J are TRBV4-1 and TRBJ1-2, with D perhaps TRBD1 (6 bases). Germline loops: CDR1 MGHRA, CDR2 YSYEKL. Trimming removed 6 bases from V and 6 bases from J, with 23 bases in between. The CDR3 runs 16 residues. CDR3 nucleotides: TGCGCCAGCAGTCTTTCGCCGGGACAATCTTCGGATGGCTACACCTTC. Translating it yields CASSLSPGQSSDGYTF.

The J gene is TRBJ2-3, the V gene TRBV9, with D perhaps TRBD2 (5 bases). In germline, CDR1 is SGDLS, CDR2 YYNGEE. The CDR3 runs 15 residues. The V and J ends lost 4 bases and 1 base respectively, with 13 bases between them. CDR3 DNA: TGTGCCAGCAGCCTCTCCTTCGGGGGCACAGATACGCAGTATTTT. Translating it yields CASSLSFGGTDTQYF.

The chain uses TRBV6-2 or TRBV6-3 and TRBJ2-5, with D perhaps TRBD1 (5 bases). CDR1 is MNHEY, CDR2 SVGEGT, per germline. CDR3 length: 13 residues. V was trimmed by 6 bases and J by 5 bases, leaving 13 bases between them. The CDR3: CASSPVQGETQYF. The CDR3 coding sequence is TGTGCCAGCAGCCCCGTGCAGGGTGAGACCCAGTACTTC.

This clone was seen only a few times. This chain joins TRBV7-9 and TRBJ1-6, with TRBD1 matching 8 bases. The germline V gene encodes CDR1 SEHNR and CDR2 FQNEAQ (reference sequence). The CDR3 length is 15 residues. V shed 4 bases and J 7 bases; nucleotides not matched to a gene: 6. The CDR3 DNA reads as TGTGCCAGCAGCTCGCAGGGGGCGCGGAATTCACCCCTCCACTTT. Its translation is CASSSQGARNSPLHF. Full variable domain (outside the CDR3, taken from reference TRBV7-9 and TRBJ1-6): DTGVSQNPRHKITKRGQNVTFRCDPISEHNRLYWYRQTLGQGPEFLTYFQNEAQLEKSRLLSDRFSAERPKGSFSTLEIQRTEQGDSAMYLCASSSQGARNSPLHFGNGTRLTVT.

The CDR3 spells CASSLTGPTTGLNTGELFF. CDR3 bases: TGTGCCAGCAGCTTAACTGGCCCAACGACAGGGCTGAACACCGGGGAGCTGTTTTTT. This chain connects TRBV7-3 to TRBJ2-2; 7 bases match TRBD1. The CDR3 loop spans 19 amino acids. Germline trimming cut 0 bases from V and 1 base from J; bases unmatched to any gene: 11. CDR1 and CDR2 from the germline V gene are SGHTA and FQGTGA.

The chain uses TRBV6-5 and TRBJ1-4; D possibly corresponds to TRBD1 (6 bases). Trimming took 6 bases from V and 1 from J, leaving 12 bases between them. Germline V lookup: CDR1 MNHEY, CDR2 SVGAGI. This CDR3 is 15 amino acids long. CDR3 loop: CASRLRTVTNEKLFF. The DNA of the CDR3 is TGTGCCAGCAGATTAAGGACAGTAACTAATGAAAAACTGTTTTTT.

J is TRBJ2-5 and V is TRBV7-8, with D perhaps matching TRBD2 (6 bases). The CDR3 loop spans 16 amino acids. CDR1 is SGHVS and CDR2 is FQNEAQ in the germline V gene. Trimming removed 5 bases from V and 1 base from J, with 17 bases in between. The CDR3 protein is CASSIHGGSRQETQYF. The CDR3 region has the DNA TGTGCCAGCAGCATCCACGGGGGTAGTCGCCAAGAGACCCAGTACTTC.

This rearrangement joins TRBV9 to TRBJ2-7; 12 positions match TRBD2. Losses at the gene ends were 4 bases for V and 6 bases for J; bases not matched to a gene: 5. The germline gives CDR1 SGDLS, CDR2 YYNGEE. This CDR3 has 14 residues. Here the CDR3 DNA reads TGTGCCAGCAGCTCTAGCGGGGGGGCCGCCGAGCAGTACTTC. It yields the protein CASSSSGGAAEQYF.

This chain uses TRBV6-2 or TRBV6-3 with TRBJ1-6; D uncertain. The CDR3 extends over 14 amino acids. CDR1 is MNHEY and CDR2 is SVGEGT in the germline V gene. The V end lost 0 bases, the J end lost 9 bases, and 9 bases lay between the germline ends. CDR3 bases: TGTGCCAGCAGTTACTCCTCGGTGATTTCACCCCTCCACTTT. Protein product: CASSYSSVISPLHF.

The J gene is TRBJ2-5, the V gene TRBV7-9; possible D gene TRBD1, 6 bases. Trimming left V 3 bases short and J 4 bases short, with 18 bases between. The CDR3 is made up of 16 amino acids. Germline-derived CDR1 and CDR2 are SEHNR and FQNEAQ (reference sequence). CDR3 loop: CASSFPGRGIGETQYF. CDR3 nucleotide sequence: TGTGCCAGCAGCTTTCCCGGCAGGGGAATAGGAGAGACCCAGTACTTC. Looking up the rest from reference TRBV7-9 and TRBJ2-5 gives the full variable domain: DTGVSQNPRHKITKRGQNVTFRCDPISEHNRLYWYRQTLGQGPEFLTYFQNEAQLEKSRLLSDRFSAERPKGSFSTLEIQRTEQGDSAMYLCASSFPGRGIGETQYFGPGTRLLVL.

The chain employs TRBV5-6 and TRBJ2-7, with 7 nucleotides matching TRBD1. CDR1 is SGHDT, CDR2 YYEEEE, per germline. This CDR3 contains 16 residues. With V trimmed by 3 bases and J by 0 bases, 9 bases remained unmatched. The CDR3 loop reads CASSSPLGQASYEQYF. The CDR3 DNA sequence: TGTGCCAGCAGCTCTCCGCTAGGACAGGCCTCCTACGAGCAGTACTTC.

The chain couples TRBV5-1 to TRBJ2-3; 10 bases align to TRBD2. The CDR3 extends over 16 amino acids. CDR1 is SGHRS and CDR2 is YFSETQ in the germline V gene. V dropped 4 bases and J dropped 2; count of bases not matched to a gene: 7. CDR3 DNA: TGCGCCAGCAGCCCCCCAGCGGGGGGGTACACAGATACGCAGTATTTT. The encoded protein is CASSPPAGGYTDTQYF. Full variable domain (outside the CDR3, taken from reference TRBV5-1 and TRBJ2-3): KAGVTQTPRYLIKTRGQQVTLSCSPISGHRSVSWYQQTPGQGLQFLFEYFSETQRNKGNFPGRFSGRQFSNSRSEMNVSTLELGDSALYLCASSPPAGGYTDTQYFGPGTRLTVL.

The chain recombines TRBV18 with TRBJ1-5; 7 bases align to TRBD1. The CDR3 sequence is 14 residues long. Germline assignment: CDR1 KGHSH and CDR2 LQKENI. The V and J ends lost 5 bases and 6 bases, in that order; junction bases with no gene match: 7. The CDR3 DNA follows: TGTGCCAGCTCAAAAGAACAGGGGAGTCAGCCCCAGCATTTT. Its protein is CASSKEQGSQPQHF.

The gene calls are TRBV6-6 and TRBJ1-4, with D possibly matching TRBD1 (5 bases). The CDR3 is made up of 16 amino acids. V lost 4 bases and J 0 bases, leaving 12 bases between the germline ends. Germline CDR1 is MNHNY and CDR2 is SVGAGI (reference sequence). CDR3 region: CASSWGRRTTNEKLFF. In DNA, the CDR3 is TGTGCCAGCAGTTGGGGCAGGCGGACAACTAATGAAAAACTGTTTTTT.

This sequence joins TRBV27 and TRBJ2-7, with TRBD1 matching 7 bases. The CDR3 sequence is 15 residues long. V dropped 2 bases and J dropped 0; count of bases not matched to a gene: 4. Germline loops: CDR1 MNHEY, CDR2 SMNVEV (reference sequence). The CDR3 loop is CASSLSRTGSYEQYF. The CDR3, as DNA: TGTGCCAGCAGTTTAAGCCGGACAGGCTCCTACGAGCAGTACTTC.

The chain links TRBV11-2 to TRBJ2-1; tentative D call: TRBD2 (6 bases). CDR1 and CDR2 from the germline V gene are SGHAT and FQNNGV. This CDR3 has 14 amino acids. V dropped 5 bases and J dropped 12 bases, with 20 bases sitting between them. For the CDR3, the DNA is TGTGCCAGCAGCCCTCAGACTAGTAACGACGGGCAGTTCTTC. It codes for CASSPQTSNDGQFF.

The V gene is TRBV7-8, the J gene TRBJ2-5, with a weak D call TRBD1 (5 bases). Trimming shortened V by 7 bases and J by 3 bases, and 15 bases separated the two germline ends. CDR1 SGHVS and CDR2 FQNEAQ come from the germline V gene. CDR3 size: 14 residues. The CDR3 nucleotides are TGTGCCAGCACCCCTAGGGGTAGGGAAGAGACCCAGTACTTC. Amino acids: CASTPRGREETQYF. Full variable domain (rest looked up from reference TRBV7-8 and TRBJ2-5): GAGVSQSPRYKVAKRGQDVALRCDPISGHVSLFWYQQALGQGPEFLTYFQNEAQLDKSGLPSDRFFAERPEGSVSTLKIQRTQQEDSAVYLCASTPRGREETQYFGPGTRLLVL.

This clone has a single count. V and J are TRBV5-1 and TRBJ2-3; 7 nucleotides align to TRBD1. Germline V gene sequence: CDR1 SGHRS, CDR2 YFSETQ. This CDR3 has 16 amino acids. After removal of 4 bases from V and 1 base from J, the junction contained 9 bases not matched to a gene. CDR3 sequence: CASSLSGQRRTDTQYF. The DNA of the CDR3 is TGCGCCAGCAGCCTCTCGGGACAGAGGCGCACAGATACGCAGTATTTT.

V and J are TRBV2 and TRBJ1-2; TRBD1 aligns across 10 bases. Germline trimming cut 0 bases from V and 1 base from J; bases unmatched to any gene: 14. CDR3 size: 20 residues. Germline V gives CDR1 SNHLY, CDR2 FYNNEI. Written as DNA, the CDR3 is TGTGCCAGCAGTGAAGCGTTCGATTGGGAGACAGGGGGCTTTAACTATGGCTACACCTTC. Its translation: CASSEAFDWETGGFNYGYTF.

This clone is a singleton in its sample. The chain carries TRBV28 and TRBJ1-1, with TRBD1 as a possible D gene (6 bases). Per germline, CDR1 MDHEN and CDR2 SYDVKM. This CDR3 is 13 amino acids long. V gave up 6 bases and J gave up 5 bases, with 13 bases separating them. CDR3 protein: CASRGQKGTEAFF. CDR3 nucleotides: TGTGCCAGCAGAGGACAGAAGGGGACTGAAGCTTTCTTT. Full variable domain (outside the CDR3, taken from reference TRBV28 and TRBJ1-1): DVKVTQSSRYLVKRTGEKVFLECVQDMDHENMFWYRQDPGLGLRLIYFSYDVKMKEKGDIPEGYSVSREKKERFSLILESASTNQTSMYLCASRGQKGTEAFFGQGTRLTVV.

This clone is medium-sized (0.01 to 0.1%) within its sample. The chain recombines TRBV19 with TRBJ2-7; the match to TRBD1 covers 9 bases. With V trimmed by 4 bases and J by 2 bases, 3 bases remained unmatched. From germline, CDR1 is LNHDA and CDR2 SQIVND (reference sequence). The CDR3 totals 14 residues. The CDR3 spells CASSTGTGTYEQYF. CDR3 DNA: TGTGCCAGTAGTACCGGGACAGGGACCTACGAGCAGTACTTC.

The rearrangement links TRBV19 to TRBJ2-7; TRBD2 might be the D (6 bases). CDR1 and CDR2 from the germline V gene are LNHDA and SQIVND (reference sequence). CDR3 size: 15 residues. V lost 4 bases to trimming and J lost 0 bases, with 13 bases between them. The CDR3 loop is CASSTRDGSSYEQYF. CDR3 DNA sequence: TGTGCCAGTAGTACGCGGGACGGGAGCTCCTACGAGCAGTACTTC.

The chain joins TRBV7-9 to TRBJ2-2, with TRBD1 matching over 7 bases. The CDR3 extends over 18 amino acids. Germline trimming cut 5 bases from V and 1 base from J; bases unmatched to any gene: 13. Germline loops: CDR1 SEHNR, CDR2 FQNEAQ (reference sequence). The CDR3 DNA reads TGTGCCAGCAGCCCCACTCCACAGGGGCCCTTGAACACCGGGGAGCTGTTTTTT. Translation: CASSPTPQGPLNTGELFF.

This chain connects TRBV6-5 to TRBJ1-5, with TRBD1 matching over 7 bases. This CDR3 region has 14 residues. Germline values: CDR1 MNHEY, CDR2 SVGAGI. With V trimmed by 6 bases and J by 3 bases, 5 bases remained unmatched. CDR3 in amino acids: CASSPGQYNQPQHF. CDR3 nucleotides: TGTGCCAGCAGCCCGGGACAGTACAATCAGCCCCAGCATTTT.

The chain carries TRBV7-6 and TRBJ2-3; TRBD2 matches 12 bases. The CDR3 spans 19 residues. The V gene end was trimmed by 2 bases and the J gene end by 0 bases; junction bases not matched to a gene: 9. Germline V gene sequence: CDR1 SGHVS, CDR2 FNYEAQ. The CDR3 region has the DNA TGTGCCAGCAGCTTACCACTAGCGGGGGGCCGTGCTAGCACAGATACGCAGTATTTT. Amino acids: CASSLPLAGGRASTDTQYF.

The chain has TRBV12-3 or TRBV12-4 and TRBJ1-2; D remains unclear. V dropped 11 bases and J dropped 2 bases, with 9 bases sitting between them. This CDR3 spans 11 amino acids. The CDR3 region is CAQTRNYGYTF. Here the CDR3 DNA reads TGTGCCCAGACGAGGAACTATGGCTACACCTTC.

CDR3 protein: CASREGVTEAFF. CDR3 coding DNA: TGTGCCAGCCGCGAGGGGGTCACTGAAGCTTTCTTT. The chain uses TRBV27 and TRBJ1-1, with D perhaps TRBD1 (6 bases). This CDR3 is 12 amino acids long. V lost 8 bases and J lost 4, with 11 bases in between. Germline CDR1 and CDR2: MNHEY and SMNVEV (reference sequence).